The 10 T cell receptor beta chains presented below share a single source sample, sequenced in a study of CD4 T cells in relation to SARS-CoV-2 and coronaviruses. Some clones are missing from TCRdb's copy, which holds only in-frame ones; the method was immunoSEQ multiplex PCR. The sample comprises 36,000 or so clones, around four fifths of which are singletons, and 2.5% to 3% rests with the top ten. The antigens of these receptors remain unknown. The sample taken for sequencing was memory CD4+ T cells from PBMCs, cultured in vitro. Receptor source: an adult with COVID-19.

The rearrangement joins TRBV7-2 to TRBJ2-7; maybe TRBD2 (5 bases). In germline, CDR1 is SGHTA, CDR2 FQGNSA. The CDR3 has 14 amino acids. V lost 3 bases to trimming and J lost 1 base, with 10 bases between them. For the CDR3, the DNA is TGTGCCAGCAGCTTTATTGGAGGTTCCTACGAGCAGTACTTC. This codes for CASSFIGGSYEQYF.

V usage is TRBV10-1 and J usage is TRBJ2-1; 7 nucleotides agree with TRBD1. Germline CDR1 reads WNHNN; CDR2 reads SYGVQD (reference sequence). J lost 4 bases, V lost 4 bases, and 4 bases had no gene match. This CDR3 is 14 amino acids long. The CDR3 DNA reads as TGCGCCAGCAGTGGGATCAGGGGGTACAATGAGCAGTTCTTC. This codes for CASSGIRGYNEQFF.

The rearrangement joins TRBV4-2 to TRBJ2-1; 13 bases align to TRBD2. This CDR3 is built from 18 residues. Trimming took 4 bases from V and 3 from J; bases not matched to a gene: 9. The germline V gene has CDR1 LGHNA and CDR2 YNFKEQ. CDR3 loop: CASSPGTSGDYRYNEQFF. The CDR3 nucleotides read TGTGCCAGCAGCCCCGGGACTAGCGGGGATTACCGCTACAATGAGCAGTTCTTC.

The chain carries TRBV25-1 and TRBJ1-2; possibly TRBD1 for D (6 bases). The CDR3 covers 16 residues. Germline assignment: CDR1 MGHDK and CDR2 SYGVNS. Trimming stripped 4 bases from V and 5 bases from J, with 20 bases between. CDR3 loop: CASSASARGAHYGYTF. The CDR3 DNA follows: TGTGCCAGCAGTGCCTCAGCGAGGGGGGCTCATTATGGCTACACCTTC.

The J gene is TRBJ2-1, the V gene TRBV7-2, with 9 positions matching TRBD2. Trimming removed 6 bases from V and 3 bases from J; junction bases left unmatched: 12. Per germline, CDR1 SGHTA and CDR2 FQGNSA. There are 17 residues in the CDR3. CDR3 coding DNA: TGTGCCAGCAGTCGGGGTGGCGGGAGGGCCTTCTACAATGAGCAGTTCTTC. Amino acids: CASSRGGGRAFYNEQFF.

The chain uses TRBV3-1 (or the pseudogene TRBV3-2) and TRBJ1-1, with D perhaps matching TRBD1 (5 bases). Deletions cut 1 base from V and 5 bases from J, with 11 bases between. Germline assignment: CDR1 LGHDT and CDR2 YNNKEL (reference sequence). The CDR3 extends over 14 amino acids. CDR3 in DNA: TGTGCCAGCAGCCAAGTTTCAGGGAGTACTGAAGCTTTCTTT. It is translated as CASSQVSGSTEAFF.

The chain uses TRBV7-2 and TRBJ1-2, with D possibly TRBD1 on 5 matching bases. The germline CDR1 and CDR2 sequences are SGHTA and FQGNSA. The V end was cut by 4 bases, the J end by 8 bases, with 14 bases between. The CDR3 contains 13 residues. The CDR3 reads CASSSNPRDGYTF. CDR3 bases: TGTGCCAGCAGCTCCAACCCTCGGGACGGCTACACCTTC.

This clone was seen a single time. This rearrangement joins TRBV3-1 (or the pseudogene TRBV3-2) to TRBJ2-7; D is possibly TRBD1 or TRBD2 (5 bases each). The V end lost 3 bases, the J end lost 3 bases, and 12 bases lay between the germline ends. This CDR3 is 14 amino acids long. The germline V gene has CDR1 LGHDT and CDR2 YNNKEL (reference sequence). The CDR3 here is CASSQGPDGYEQYF. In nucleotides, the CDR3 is TGTGCCAGCAGCCAGGGACCCGATGGCTACGAGCAGTACTTC.

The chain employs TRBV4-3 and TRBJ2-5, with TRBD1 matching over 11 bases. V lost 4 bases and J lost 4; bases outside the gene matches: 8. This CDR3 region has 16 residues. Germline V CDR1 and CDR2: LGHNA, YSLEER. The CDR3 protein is CASSPGRDRGGETQYF. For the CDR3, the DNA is TGCGCCAGCAGCCCGGGCCGGGACAGGGGGGGAGAGACCCAGTACTTC.

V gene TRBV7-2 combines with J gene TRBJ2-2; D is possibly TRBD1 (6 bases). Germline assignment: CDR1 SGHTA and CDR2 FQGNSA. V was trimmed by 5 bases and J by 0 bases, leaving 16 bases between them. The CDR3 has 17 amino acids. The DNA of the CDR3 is TGTGCCAGCAGCCCCCCCCGACAGGCCGCGAACACCGGGGAGCTGTTTTTT. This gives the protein CASSPPRQAANTGELFF.